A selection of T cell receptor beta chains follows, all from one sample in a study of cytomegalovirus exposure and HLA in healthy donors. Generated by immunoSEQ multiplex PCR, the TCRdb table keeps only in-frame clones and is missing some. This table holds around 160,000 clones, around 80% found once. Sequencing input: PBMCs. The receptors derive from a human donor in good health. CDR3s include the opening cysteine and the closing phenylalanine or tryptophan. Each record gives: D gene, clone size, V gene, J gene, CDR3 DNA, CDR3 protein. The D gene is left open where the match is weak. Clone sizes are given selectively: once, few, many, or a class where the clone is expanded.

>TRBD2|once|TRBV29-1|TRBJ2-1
TGCAGCTTGGGCGGGGGGAGCGACAATGAGCAGTTCTTC
CSLGGGSDNEQFF
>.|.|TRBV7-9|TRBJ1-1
TGTGCCAGCAGCTTTGCGGGCGGGGGAAACACTGAAGCTTTCTTT
CASSFAGGGNTEAFF
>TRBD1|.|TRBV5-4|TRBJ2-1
TGTGCCAGCAGCTTCGGGACAGGGGAGCAGTTCTTC
CASSFGTGEQFF
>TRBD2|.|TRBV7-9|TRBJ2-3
TGTGCCAGCAGCTCCGTCCGGGCTAGCGGGGGGCCAGATACGCAGTATTTT
CASSSVRASGGPDTQYF
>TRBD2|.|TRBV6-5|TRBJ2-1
TGTGCCAGCAGGGATAGCGGGGGGCGGGATGAGCAGTTCTTC
CASRDSGGRDEQFF
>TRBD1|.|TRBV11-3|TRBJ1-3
TGTGCCAGCAGCTTAGGGGACAGGGGGACCGGAAACACCATATATTTT
CASSLGDRGTGNTIYF
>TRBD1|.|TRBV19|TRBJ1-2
TGTGCCAGTAGTATCTATTCAGGGGGCGGTGGCTACACCTTC
CASSIYSGGGGYTF
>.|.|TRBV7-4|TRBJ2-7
TGTGCCAGCAGCTTAGTAATGACACCCCTCGAGCAGTACTTC
CASSLVMTPLEQYF
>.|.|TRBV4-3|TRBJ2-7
TGCGCCAGCAGCCAAGATAACAGGGACCCCTACGAGCAGTACTTC
CASSQDNRDPYEQYF
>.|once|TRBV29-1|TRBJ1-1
TGCAGCGTTGACGGACCGGGGGCTTTCTTT
CSVDGPGAFF